This T cell receptor beta chain was identified during a study of shared clonotypes between healthy human individuals. Study results and caveats: Memory subsets generally showed lower estimated richness than naive subsets. In contrast to clonotypes shared by all four donors, non-shared clonotypes had lower generation probabilities. Despite large depth, sorted-subset datasets appeared incompletely sequenced.

Trimming took 6 bases from V and 6 from J, leaving 20 bases between them. Germline lookup yields CDR1 MDHEN and CDR2 SYDVKM. This CDR3 comprises 15 residues. Clones were sequenced by immunoSEQ multiplex PCR, and TCRdb holds only the in-frame ones, with some missing. Here the sample spans about 960,000 clones, more than 75% being singletons. In regard to this clone: Its matching antigen is unknown.

This receptor was taken from a man aged 18 to 29 in good health. Specimen: memory CD4+ T cells sorted from blood. Stated subset: CD45RA-negative fraction. This chain joins TRBV28 and TRBJ1-1; D unresolved. The CDR3 loop is CASRKASRQIAEAFF. In DNA, the CDR3 is TGTGCCAGCAGAAAAGCCTCGAGGCAGATTGCTGAAGCTTTCTTT.